These 20 T cell receptor beta chains were sequenced from one sample in a study of Graves' ophthalmopathy and Graves' hyperthyroidism. Beta-chain TCR CDR3 regions were amplified from RNA transcripts. HTBI primers were used in a first-round RT-PCR, which preceded a second-round multiplex PCR. A single record per CDR3 protein comes from TCRdb applying MiXCR to the multiplex PCR reads. The profile shows some 1.1 million distinct CDR3 sequences, less than 45% of them singletons. Sequencing used peripheral blood or thyroid tissue (not recorded which). The source is an adult man with Graves' hyperthyroidism.

A few counts support this clonotype. No DNA is shown, since the ends of the CDR3 on it are uncertain; the CDR3 is the one TCRdb lists. The V call is TRBV29-1, the J call TRBJ1-2; TRBD1, the D gene given by the table, was not confirmed from the DNA. Germline V gene lookup returns CDR1 SQVTM and CDR2 ANQGSEA. The CDR3 length equals 12 residues, ends included. This CDR3 is CSVEGVGAGNTF.

This clonotype showed up many times. The chain carries TRBV20-1 and TRBJ2-6; TRBD2 agrees at 7 bases. V lost 7 bases to trimming and J lost 0 bases; unmatched junction nucleotides: 9. This CDR3 is built from 16 residues. CDR1 DFQATT and CDR2 SNEGSKA come from the germline V gene (reference sequence). CDR3 nucleotide sequence: TGCAGTGTTCGGGACTACCGCCTCTCTGGGGCCAACGTCCTGACTTTC. Translated: CSVRDYRLSGANVLTF.

This clonotype was counted at least ten times. This chain connects TRBV2 to TRBJ1-1, with TRBD1 matching 7 bases. CDR3 length: 13 amino acids. CDR1 and CDR2 from the germline V gene are SNHLY and FYNNEI. V dropped 7 bases and J dropped 4; count of bases not matched to a gene: 6. The CDR3 coding sequence is TGTGCCAGCAAGACAGGGCGGGGCACTGAAGCTTTCTTT. It yields the protein CASKTGRGTEAFF.

This clonotype was seen a few times. This chain links TRBV7-8 with TRBJ2-5; D might be TRBD2 (5 bases). CDR1 is SGHVS, CDR2 FQNEAQ, per germline. The V and J ends lost 0 bases and 3 bases respectively, with 17 bases between them. The CDR3 covers 17 residues. Written as DNA, the CDR3 is TGTGCCAGCAGCTTAGCGCAAAGCGGCCTCGAGGAAGAGACCCAGTACTTC. Its translation: CASSLAQSGLEEETQYF.

The chain couples TRBV29-1 to TRBJ1-2, with 8 bases lining up with TRBD1. The CDR3 is 13 residues long. Germline V gives CDR1 SQVTM, CDR2 ANQGSEA. V lost 5 bases and J lost 2; bases outside the gene matches: 4. The DNA for the CDR3 is TGCAGCGTTCGGACAGGGTGGAACTATGGCTACACCTTC. This sequence encodes CSVRTGWNYGYTF.

The chain employs TRBV20-1 and TRBJ2-7; weak D call: TRBD1 (6 bases). The J call may not be correct, given that the DNA end is closer to TRBJ2-1. The CDR3 has 17 amino acids. From germline, CDR1 is DFQATT and CDR2 SNEGSKA (reference sequence). The CDR3: CSAQGTLEGRTYNEQFF. The CDR3 region has the DNA TGCAGTGCTCAGGGGACCCTAGAAGGCAGGACCTACAATGAGCAGTTCTTC.

The rearrangement links TRBV5-4 to TRBJ2-7; TRBD2 agrees at 9 bases. V dropped 4 bases and J dropped 6; count of bases not matched to a gene: 11. The CDR3 is 15 amino acids. Germline-derived CDR1 and CDR2 are SGHNT and YYREEE (reference sequence). CDR3 nucleotides: TGTGCCAGCAGCCCACAGGGGAGCGGGAGGACCGAGCAGTACTTC. Its translation is CASSPQGSGRTEQYF. The variable domain in full, with the rest retrieved from reference TRBV5-4 and TRBJ2-7, is ETGVTQSPTHLIKTRGQQVTLRCSSQSGHNTVSWYQQALGQGPQFIFQYYREEENGRGNFPPRFSGLQFPNYSSELNVNALELDDSALYLCASSPQGSGRTEQYFGPGTRLTVT.

Comment on this clonotype: The final CDR3 position lacks the conserved phenylalanine or tryptophan, pointing to a likely read error. The DNA is left out, because the CDR3 cannot be placed on it with certainty; the CDR3 is given as TCRdb lists it. The chain joins TRBV20-1 to TRBJ1-1. CDR1 and CDR2 from the germline V gene are DFQATT and SNEGSKA (reference sequence). The CDR3 is 9 residues long, ends included. CDR3 amino acids: CSARATAIY.

This chain joins TRBV20-1 and TRBJ2-7; TRBD1 aligns across 7 bases. The germline V gene has CDR1 DFQATT and CDR2 SNEGSKA (reference sequence). With V trimmed by 6 bases and J by 3 bases, 20 bases remained unmatched. The CDR3 sequence is 17 residues long. The CDR3 nucleotides are TGCAGTGCCCCAACCGGGACAGACCTCATCCCCTACTACGAGCAGTACTTC. Its translation: CSAPTGTDLIPYYEQYF.

The chain uses TRBV29-1 and TRBJ2-7; TRBD2 agrees at 14 bases. J was trimmed by 0 bases and V by 5 bases; bases with no gene match: 3. The CDR3 loop spans 15 amino acids. Germline CDR1 is SQVTM and CDR2 is ANQGSEA. CDR3 in amino acids: CSVSGTSGSSYEQYF. CDR3 in DNA: TGCAGCGTTTCCGGGACTAGCGGGAGCTCCTACGAGCAGTACTTC.

This clonotype was seen once. The chain joins TRBV10-2 to TRBJ1-2; the match to TRBD1 covers 7 bases. CDR1 and CDR2 from the germline V gene are WSHSY and SAAADI. The V and J ends lost 7 bases and 12 bases, in that order; junction bases with no gene match: 14. The CDR3 has 13 residues. The CDR3 loop reads CASKHRDSSGNTF. CDR3 DNA: TGCGCCAGCAAACACCGGGACAGCTCTGGAAACACCTTC.

This clonotype was found many times. The chain combines TRBV7-3 with TRBJ2-7; 14 bases fit TRBD2. J gave up 6 bases and V 5 bases, and 9 bases lay outside the gene matches. CDR3 length: 16 amino acids. The germline V gene encodes CDR1 SGHTA and CDR2 FQGTGA. The CDR3 DNA reads TGTGCCAGCAGCATGACTAGCGGGAGGGCCATACCCGAGCAGTACTTC. Its translation: CASSMTSGRAIPEQYF.

This clonotype was counted ten times or more. The DNA of the CDR3 is TGTGCCAGCACCGGGGTCGAGACCCAGTACTTC. Its protein is CASTGVETQYF. V gene TRBV25-1 combines with J gene TRBJ2-5; TRBD2 might be the D (5 bases). This CDR3 is 11 amino acids long. CDR1 is MGHDK, CDR2 SYGVNS, per germline. Trimming shortened V by 7 bases and J by 5 bases, and 8 bases separated the two germline ends.

This clonotype was seen once. A read error may produce the germline difference seen at one junction end. The CDR3 spells CSVGAGVNVLTF. In DNA, the CDR3 is TGCAGCGTTGGGGCAGGGGTCAACGTCCTGACTTTC. The chain recombines TRBV29-1 with TRBJ2-6; maybe TRBD1 (6 bases). CDR3 length: 12 amino acids. Germline CDR1 and CDR2: SQVTM and ANQGSEA.

As to this clonotype: A single base separates this from a much larger clone, so it may be a read error. V usage is TRBV7-2 and J usage is TRBJ1-4; D perhaps matches TRBD1 (6 bases). The CDR3 has 15 residues. CDR1 is SGHTA and CDR2 is FQGNSA in the germline V gene. The CDR3 DNA reads as TGCGCCAGCAGCCAGACCAGGGGCGTCTATGAAGAACTGTTTTTT. Translation gives CASSQTRGVYEELFF.

Only a few counts were recorded for this clonotype. The chain uses TRBV15 and TRBJ1-5; D gene unclear. This CDR3 is 14 amino acids long. V dropped 0 bases and J dropped 0 bases, with 3 bases sitting between them. Germline-derived CDR1 and CDR2 are LNHNV and YYDKDF (reference sequence). CDR3 sequence (DNA): TGTGCCACCAGCAGAGATTTTAGCAATCAGCCCCAGCATTTT. This codes for CATSRDFSNQPQHF.

The chain carries TRBV25-1 and TRBJ2-5; D may be TRBD2 (6 bases). V lost 5 bases, J lost 1 base, and 17 bases lay in between. The CDR3 loop spans 16 amino acids. Germline V CDR1 and CDR2: MGHDK, SYGVNS. DNA for the CDR3: TGTGCCAGCAGTCTCGGCCATGGAGGGTCCCAAGAGACCCAGTACTTC. Protein: CASSLGHGGSQETQYF.

The J gene is TRBJ2-7, the V gene TRBV6-5, with D possibly being TRBD1 (6 bases). The CDR3 has 14 residues. Germline lookup yields CDR1 MNHEY and CDR2 SVGAGI. The ends were cut back, 8 bases at V and 3 bases at J, with 17 bases in the middle. The CDR3 nucleotides are TGTGCCAGCGGGCGGACAGTCGGTAACTACGAGCAGTACTTC. Its protein product is CASGRTVGNYEQYF.

The chain links TRBV10-3 to TRBJ2-2, with 8 nucleotides matching TRBD1. CDR1 ENHRY and CDR2 SYGVKD come from the germline V gene. The CDR3 sequence is 14 residues long. Unmatched junction bases numbered 6, after V lost 6 bases and J lost 6 bases. CDR3 nucleotide sequence: TGTGCCATCAGGGGTGACAGGGGCCCCGGGGAGCTGTTTTTT. Protein product: CAIRGDRGPGELFF.

Regarding this clonotype: A much larger clone differs by one base, so this may be a read error. The J gene is TRBJ1-5, the V gene TRBV5-1; D is undetermined. Germline loops: CDR1 SGHRS, CDR2 YFSETQ. Trimming shortened V by 9 bases and J by 4 bases, and 14 bases separated the two germline ends. This CDR3 comprises 13 residues. The CDR3 region is CATRPTPNQPQHF. The CDR3, as DNA: TGCGCCACCAGGCCTACTCCTAATCAGCCCCAGCATTTT.